The sequence of this TCR beta chain was determined in a study of blood T cell repertoires in COVID-19. The CDR3 loop spans 12 amino acids. V dropped 6 bases and J dropped 8 bases, with 13 bases sitting between them. Under the authors' procedure: How many nucleated cells were present was estimated from reference gene primer amplification. Profiled with immunoSEQ multiplex PCR; TCRdb holds only in-frame clones, not every one. V and J calls and clone size are as listed in that table; D and trimming were resolved from the DNA. The table shows hundreds of thousands of clones, with over 80% occurring only once.

The receptor comes from a woman between 18 and 30 years old with acute or convalescent COVID-19. The sequenced sample consisted of peripheral blood. This chain links TRBV12-3 or TRBV12-4 with TRBJ1-2; D is ambiguous. CDR3 bases: TGTGCCAGCAGCTTGAGGCCGGGGGGCTACACCTTC. This encodes CASSLRPGGYTF.